This TCR beta chain was recorded in a study of blood T cell repertoires in COVID-19. Study context: The cDNA or gDNA used as material had been derived from T cells, B-cell-depleted T cells, or PBMCs.

The authors' processing: Estimates of nucleated cell counts were drawn from the amplification of reference gene primers. TCRdb keeps only in-frame clones here, not all; method: immunoSEQ multiplex PCR. V and J calls and clone size are given by that table; D and trimming were obtained from the DNA. This sample yields under 300,000 clones, of which less than 90% are seen a single time; 13% belongs to the top ten. The germline V gene has CDR1 MNHEY and CDR2 SVGAGI. The trim removed 6 bases at V and 9 bases at J, leaving 12 bases unmatched. The CDR3 consists of 14 residues. The TCR was taken from a human donor in a cohort sampled during active COVID-19. The chain is built from TRBV6-5 and TRBJ2-7; 9 positions agree with TRBD1. Specimen: peripheral blood. The CDR3 spells CASRPGQGRRLQYF. CDR3 in DNA: TGTGCCAGCAGGCCGGGACAGGGAAGGAGGTTGCAGTACTTC.